Following are 26 T cell receptor beta chains from one sample sequenced in a study of T cell repertoires in cytomegalovirus infection. In TCRdb, the reads were re-called with MiXCR into one record per CDR3 protein. The data hold hundreds of thousands of distinct CDR3 sequences, with about 11% observed a single time. Source material: PBMCs. Receptor source: a human donor in good health (CMV status not recorded). Some clones in this sample may be carry-over from other donors' samples.

This clonotype was seen many times. The chain uses TRBV7-2 and TRBJ2-7; possible D gene TRBD2, 6 bases. The V and J ends lost 5 bases and 3 bases respectively, with 20 bases between them. Germline V gives CDR1 SGHTA, CDR2 FQGNSA. This CDR3 region has 16 residues. The CDR3 region has the DNA TGTGCCAGCAGCCGATCGCGGGAAGCGGGCTACTACGAGCAGTACTTC. Its translation: CASSRSREAGYYEQYF.

This chain joins TRBV7-3 and TRBJ2-2, with 14 bases fitting TRBD2. The CDR3 runs to 16 residues. The germline V gene has CDR1 SGHTA and CDR2 FQGTGA. Germline trimming cut 0 bases from V and 6 bases from J; bases unmatched to any gene: 0. CDR3 coding DNA: TGTGCCAGCAGCTTAACGGGACTAGCGGGGGCCGGGGAGCTGTTTTTT. Amino acids: CASSLTGLAGAGELFF.

In this sample, this clonotype turned up a few times. This rearrangement joins TRBV7-9 to TRBJ1-2; 10 bases match TRBD1. Per the germline V gene, CDR1 is SEHNR and CDR2 is FQNEAQ (reference sequence). This CDR3 has 14 amino acids. Losses at the gene ends were 5 bases for V and 6 bases for J; bases not matched to a gene: 6. The CDR3 region is CASSPRQGADGYTF. The CDR3 nucleotides read TGTGCCAGCAGCCCTAGACAGGGGGCGGATGGCTACACCTTC.

There are many counts of this clonotype. This chain connects TRBV20-1 to TRBJ1-4, with 12 bases lining up with TRBD1. J was trimmed by 7 bases and V by 0 bases; bases with no gene match: 15. The CDR3 has 19 residues. Germline loops: CDR1 DFQATT, CDR2 SNEGSKA (reference sequence). DNA of the CDR3: TGCAGTGCTAGAGATCTCTACGGGACAGGGGGCGAAATCGGTGAAAAACTGTTTTTT. It translates to CSARDLYGTGGEIGEKLFF.

V is TRBV14 and J is TRBJ2-7; no reliable D call. Deletions cut 0 bases from V and 4 bases from J, with 13 bases between. In germline, CDR1 is SGHDN, CDR2 FVKESK. This CDR3 is 15 amino acids long. The CDR3 reads CASSQEDTVWYEQYF. DNA for the CDR3: TGTGCCAGCAGCCAAGAAGACACGGTATGGTACGAGCAGTACTTC.

This clonotype occurred many times. The chain couples TRBV11-1 to TRBJ2-1, with D possibly being TRBD1 or TRBD2 (6 bases each). Trimming took off 5 bases at V and 1 base at J, with 15 bases between the two ends. The germline gives CDR1 SGHAT, CDR2 FQDESV (reference sequence). This CDR3 is 16 amino acids long. The CDR3 sequence: CASSKGGGWSYNEQFF. CDR3 sequence (DNA): TGTGCCAGCAGCAAGGGGGGTGGGTGGTCCTACAATGAGCAGTTCTTC.

The rearrangement uses TRBV2 and TRBJ1-5; D gene unclear. V was shortened by 6 bases and J by 4 bases, with 7 bases between the two germline ends. Germline loops: CDR1 SNHLY, CDR2 FYNNEI. This CDR3 contains 12 residues. This chain's CDR3 is CASRLQNQPQHF. The CDR3 region has the DNA TGTGCCAGCAGACTACAGAATCAGCCCCAGCATTTT. The entire variable domain, with the rest obtained from reference TRBV2 and TRBJ1-5, is as follows: EPEVTQTPSHQVTQMGQEVILRCVPISNHLYFYWYRQILGQKVEFLVSFYNNEISEKSEIFDDQFSVERPDGSNFTLKIRSTKLEDSAMYFCASRLQNQPQHFGDGTRLSIL.

This clonotype was counted many times. The chain couples TRBV7-2 to TRBJ2-1; tentative D call: TRBD2 (5 bases). The CDR3 runs to 14 residues. V lost 2 bases and J 12 bases, leaving 17 bases between the germline ends. Germline loops: CDR1 SGHTA, CDR2 FQGNSA. CDR3 amino acids: CASSLLPFEGLQFF. As DNA, the CDR3 is TGTGCCAGCAGCTTACTACCGTTTGAGGGATTGCAGTTCTTC.

This clonotype came up many times. The rearrangement links TRBV7-2 to TRBJ2-2; TRBD2 agrees at 16 bases. V dropped 5 bases and J dropped 6; count of bases not matched to a gene: 9. This CDR3 has 18 amino acids. Looked up from germline, CDR1 is SGHTA and CDR2 is FQGNSA. The CDR3: CASSAGTSGGAVAGELFF. The CDR3 coding sequence is TGTGCCAGCAGCGCCGGGACTAGCGGGGGGGCGGTAGCCGGGGAGCTGTTTTTT.

The chain carries TRBV29-1 and TRBJ1-1; the D gene is possibly TRBD1 (5 bases). Looked up from germline, CDR1 is SQVTM and CDR2 is ANQGSEA. There are 11 residues in the CDR3. V lost 5 bases and J 7 bases, leaving 11 bases between the germline ends. CDR3 protein: CSVRTRNEAFF. For the CDR3, the DNA is TGCAGCGTTCGGACAAGGAATGAAGCTTTCTTT.

The sample holds many counts of this clonotype. The V gene is TRBV5-4, the J gene TRBJ2-3, with D tentatively TRBD1 or TRBD2 (5 bases each). The CDR3 is 17 amino acids. The germline V gene encodes CDR1 SGHNT and CDR2 YYREEE (reference sequence). Trimming cost V 2 bases and J 0 bases, with 16 bases left between them. The CDR3 DNA sequence: TGTGCCAGCAGCTTTTTCCGCGAGGGACCAAGCACAGATACGCAGTATTTT. It is translated as CASSFFREGPSTDTQYF.

This clonotype was recorded at least ten times. This chain connects TRBV11-2 to TRBJ2-5; D tentatively reads TRBD1 or TRBD2 (6 bases each). V gave up 5 bases and J gave up 0 bases, with 22 bases separating them. Germline V lookup: CDR1 SGHAT, CDR2 FQNNGV. This CDR3 has 18 amino acids. In nucleotides, the CDR3 is TGTGCCAGCAGCCCATCCTCCTGGGGGCTAGCGAACCAAGAGACCCAGTACTTC. The encoded protein is CASSPSSWGLANQETQYF.

This clonotype was recorded a few times. The chain carries TRBV28 and TRBJ1-6, with D maybe TRBD1 (5 bases). V gave up 7 bases and J gave up 9 bases, with 19 bases separating them. There are 15 residues in the CDR3. Per the germline V gene, CDR1 is MDHEN and CDR2 is SYDVKM. The CDR3 region has the DNA TGTGCCAGCAATCCAGCTACAGGCTTCGGTTCACCCCTCCACTTT. Amino acid sequence: CASNPATGFGSPLHF.

This clonotype was found many times. The chain carries TRBV7-2 and TRBJ2-2, with a weak D call TRBD2 (6 bases). There are 16 residues in the CDR3. Trimming pared 4 bases from V and 8 bases from J, leaving 20 bases between. CDR1 and CDR2 (germline): SGHTA, FQGNSA. The CDR3 loop reads CASSSSSGRRVGELFF. In DNA, the CDR3 is TGTGCCAGCAGCTCCTCATCCGGGAGAAGAGTAGGGGAGCTGTTTTTT.

This clonotype was seen a few times. The chain recombines TRBV9 with TRBJ1-5; the D is unclear. CDR1 is SGDLS, CDR2 YYNGEE, per germline. This CDR3 is 14 amino acids long. The ends were cut back, 0 bases at V and 5 bases at J, with 9 bases in the middle. CDR3 protein: CASSVGLEDQPQHF. The CDR3 DNA sequence: TGTGCCAGCAGCGTAGGTCTGGAAGATCAGCCCCAGCATTTT.

In the case of this clonotype: A read error may produce the germline difference seen at one junction end. The chain links TRBV12-3 or TRBV12-4 to TRBJ2-5; D possibly uses TRBD1 or TRBD2 (6 bases each). The CDR3 length is 13 residues. In nucleotides, the CDR3 is TGTGCCAACAGTTTAGTGGGGGGCGAGACCCAGTACTTC. This gives the protein CANSLVGGETQYF.

This clonotype has ten or more counts. V and J are TRBV12-5 and TRBJ2-7; D is ambiguous. Looked up from germline, CDR1 is LGHNT and CDR2 is FRNRAP. CDR3 length equals 18 residues. V lost 5 bases to trimming and J lost 3 bases, with 26 bases between them. The CDR3 DNA follows: TGTGCTAGTGGTCCCCGGGTCGCGGACGGAGATTCAAACTACGAGCAGTACTTC. This gives the protein CASGPRVADGDSNYEQYF.

This clonotype was counted at least ten times. The chain links TRBV14 to TRBJ1-3, with a tentative D call TRBD1 (5 bases). The CDR3 contains 15 residues. Trimming removed 7 bases at V and 2 bases at J, with 15 bases between. Germline assignment: CDR1 SGHDN and CDR2 FVKESK. The chain's CDR3 is CASTPIGTAGNTIYF. CDR3 sequence (DNA): TGTGCCAGCACCCCAATTGGGACGGCTGGAAACACCATATATTTT.

This clonotype was found a few times. The chain has TRBV7-9 and TRBJ1-3, with TRBD1 as a possible D gene (6 bases). Germline V gives CDR1 SEHNR, CDR2 FQNEAQ (reference sequence). The V end lost 0 bases, the J end lost 4 bases, and 19 bases lay between the germline ends. This CDR3 region has 18 residues. The CDR3 region has the DNA TGTGCCAGCAGCTTAGCCCCCTTTGGGAGGGGGAGAGGAAACACCATATATTTT. Protein sequence: CASSLAPFGRGRGNTIYF.

This clonotype was counted at least ten times. V and J are TRBV7-6 and TRBJ2-3; possible D gene TRBD1, 5 bases. Trimming took off 1 base at V and 2 bases at J, with 10 bases between the two ends. This CDR3 comprises 15 residues. Germline V lookup: CDR1 SGHVS, CDR2 FNYEAQ. CDR3 amino acids: CASSLEQADTDTQYF. CDR3 in DNA: TGTGCCAGCAGCTTAGAACAGGCAGACACAGATACGCAGTATTTT.

This clonotype occurred many times. V gene TRBV6-6 combines with J gene TRBJ2-7; D is unresolved. V was pared by 5 bases and J by 2 bases, with 7 bases between. Germline assignment: CDR1 MNHNY and CDR2 SVGAGI (reference sequence). The CDR3 contains 12 residues. The CDR3 bases are TGTGCCAGCAGTCAGGTGGCCTACGAGCAGTACTTC. Its protein is CASSQVAYEQYF.

This clonotype was seen only a few times. J is TRBJ1-2 and V is TRBV5-4; D remains ambiguous. Germline lookup yields CDR1 SGHNT and CDR2 YYREEE (reference sequence). The length of the CDR3 is 18 residues. The V gene lost 3 bases and the J gene lost 0 bases, with 21 bases spanning the gap. The CDR3 region is CASSSAVEHASSNYGYTF. For the CDR3, the DNA is TGTGCCAGCAGCTCCGCCGTCGAGCACGCCTCGTCTAACTATGGCTACACCTTC.

The chain carries TRBV5-6 and TRBJ1-1; D call uncertain. Germline V gives CDR1 SGHDT, CDR2 YYEEEE. Trimming stripped 7 bases from V and 4 bases from J, with 14 bases between. This CDR3 has 13 amino acids. CDR3 sequence reads: CASRGFGGTEAFF. Written as DNA, the CDR3 is TGTGCCAGCCGAGGTTTCGGCGGCACTGAAGCTTTCTTT.

This clonotype showed up many times. The rearrangement uses TRBV6-5 and TRBJ1-4; 9 bases are a match to TRBD1. The CDR3 is 15 amino acids. V dropped 5 bases and J dropped 7; count of bases not matched to a gene: 8. In germline, CDR1 is MNHEY, CDR2 SVGAGI. CDR3 nucleotides: TGTGCCAGCAGTACTGGGACAGGGAGGAGTGAAAAACTGTTTTTT. This translates into CASSTGTGRSEKLFF.

This chain connects TRBV5-1 to TRBJ1-2, with 10 bases lining up with TRBD1. V shed 6 bases, J shed 6 bases, and the junction held 8 bases outside the gene matches. CDR3 length: 14 residues. Germline V lookup: CDR1 SGHRS, CDR2 YFSETQ. As DNA, the CDR3 is TGCGCCAGCACTCGACAGGGGGCAGGGGATGGCTACACCTTC. Its protein is CASTRQGAGDGYTF.

The chain carries TRBV5-4 and TRBJ2-1; 10 nucleotides line up with TRBD2. This CDR3 region has 16 residues. With V trimmed by 4 bases and J by 6 bases, 10 bases remained unmatched. Germline CDR1 reads SGHNT; CDR2 reads YYREEE (reference sequence). The CDR3 DNA follows: TGTGCCAGCAGCCAGGGGACTAGCGTGGCTCTCAATGAGCAGTTCTTC. Translating it yields CASSQGTSVALNEQFF.